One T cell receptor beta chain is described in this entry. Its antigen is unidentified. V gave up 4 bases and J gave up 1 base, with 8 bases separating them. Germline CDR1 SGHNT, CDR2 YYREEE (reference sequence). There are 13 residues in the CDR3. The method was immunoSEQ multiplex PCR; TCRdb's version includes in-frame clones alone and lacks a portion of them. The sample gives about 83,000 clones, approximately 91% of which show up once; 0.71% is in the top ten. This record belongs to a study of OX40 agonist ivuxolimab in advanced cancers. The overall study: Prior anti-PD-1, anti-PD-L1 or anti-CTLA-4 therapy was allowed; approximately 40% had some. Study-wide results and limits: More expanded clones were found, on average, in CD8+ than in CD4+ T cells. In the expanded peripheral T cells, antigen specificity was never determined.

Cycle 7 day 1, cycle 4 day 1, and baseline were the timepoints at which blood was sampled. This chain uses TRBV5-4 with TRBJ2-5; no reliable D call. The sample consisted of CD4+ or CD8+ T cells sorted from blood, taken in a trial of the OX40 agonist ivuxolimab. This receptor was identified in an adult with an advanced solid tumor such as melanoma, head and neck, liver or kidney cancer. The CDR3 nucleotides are TGTGCCAGCAGCCATGACACCCAAGAGACCCAGTACTTC. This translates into CASSHDTQETQYF.